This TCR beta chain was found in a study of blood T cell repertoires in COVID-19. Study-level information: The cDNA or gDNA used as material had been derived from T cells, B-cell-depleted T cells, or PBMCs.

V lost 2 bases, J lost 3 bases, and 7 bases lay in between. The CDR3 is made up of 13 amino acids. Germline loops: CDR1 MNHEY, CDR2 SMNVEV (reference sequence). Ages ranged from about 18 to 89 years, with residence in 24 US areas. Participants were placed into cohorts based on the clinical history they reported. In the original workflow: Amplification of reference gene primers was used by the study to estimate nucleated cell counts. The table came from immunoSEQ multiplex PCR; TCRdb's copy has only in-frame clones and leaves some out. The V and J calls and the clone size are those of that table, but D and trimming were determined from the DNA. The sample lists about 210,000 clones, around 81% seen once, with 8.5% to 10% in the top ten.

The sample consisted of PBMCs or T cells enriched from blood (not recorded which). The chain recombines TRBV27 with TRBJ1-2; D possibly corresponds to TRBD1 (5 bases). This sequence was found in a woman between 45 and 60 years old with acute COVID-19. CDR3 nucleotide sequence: TGTGCCAGCAGTTTACAAGGGGACTATGGCTACACCTTC. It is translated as CASSLQGDYGYTF.